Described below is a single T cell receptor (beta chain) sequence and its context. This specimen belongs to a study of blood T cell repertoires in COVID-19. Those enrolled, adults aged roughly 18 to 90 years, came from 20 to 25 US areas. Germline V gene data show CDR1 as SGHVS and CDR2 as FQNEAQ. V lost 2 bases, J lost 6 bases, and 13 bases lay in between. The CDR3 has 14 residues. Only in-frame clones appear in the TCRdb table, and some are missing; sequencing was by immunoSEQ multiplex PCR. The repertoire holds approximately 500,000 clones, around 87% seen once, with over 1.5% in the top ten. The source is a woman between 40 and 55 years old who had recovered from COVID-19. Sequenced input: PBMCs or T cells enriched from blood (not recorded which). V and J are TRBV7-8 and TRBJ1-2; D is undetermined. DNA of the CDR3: TGTGCCAGCAGCTTACGAGGGAAGGAGCATGGCTACACCTTC. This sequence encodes CASSLRGKEHGYTF.